This T cell receptor (beta chain) was identified in a study of regulatory T cells in long-lasting Graves disease. Germline-derived CDR1 and CDR2 are MNHEY and SMNVEV (reference sequence). The length of the CDR3 is 12 residues. With 10 bases clipped from V and 7 bases from J, the junction kept 7 bases outside the gene matches. Construction of TCR beta libraries relied on iRepertoire HTBI primers and on Arm-PCR targeting CDR3 regions. TCRdb passed the multiplex PCR reads through MiXCR, listing each CDR3 protein once. The table includes about 400,000 distinct CDR3 sequences, 20% to 25% detected once. This clonotype was seen many times. Time point meaning: persistent/refractory GD, antithyroid drugs over 5 years with positive TRAb. From RNA extracted from PBMCs, the TCR library was made.

The specimen was peripheral blood mononuclear cells (PBMCs), collected when the disease was refractory, from a patient treated with antithyroid drugs. The receptor comes from a female donor with Graves disease. The chain is built from TRBV27 and TRBJ1-5, with 7 bases lining up with TRBD1. The CDR3 protein is CAKDREQQPQHF. The CDR3 DNA sequence: TGTGCCAAAGACAGGGAACAACAGCCCCAGCATTTT.